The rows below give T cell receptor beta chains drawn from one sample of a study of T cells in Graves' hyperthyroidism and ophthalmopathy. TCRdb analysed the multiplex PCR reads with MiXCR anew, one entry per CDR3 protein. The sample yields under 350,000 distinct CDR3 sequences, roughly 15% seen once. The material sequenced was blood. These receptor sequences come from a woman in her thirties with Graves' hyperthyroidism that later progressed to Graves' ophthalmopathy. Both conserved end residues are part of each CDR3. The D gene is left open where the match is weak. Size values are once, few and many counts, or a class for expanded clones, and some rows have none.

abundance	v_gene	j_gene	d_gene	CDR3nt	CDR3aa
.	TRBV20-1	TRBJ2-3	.	TGCAGTGCTAAATACAGGGATGGGTCAGATACGCAGTATTTT	CSAKYRDGSDTQYF
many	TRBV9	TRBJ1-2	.	TGTGCCAGCAGCGTAGCCTCTGACAAGGCCGCGGGCTACACCTTC	CASSVASDKAAGYTF
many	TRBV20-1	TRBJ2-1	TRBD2	TGCAGTGCTAGTGACCTTAGCGGGAGGCCCAATGAGCAGTTCTTC	CSASDLSGRPNEQFF
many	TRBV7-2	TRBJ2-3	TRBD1	TGTGCCAGCAGGGGGGGACAGGGGGCCGCAGATACGCAGTATTTT	CASRGGQGAADTQYF
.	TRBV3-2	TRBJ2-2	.	.	CASSGTSLENGTPGSCFF
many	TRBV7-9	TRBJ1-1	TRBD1	TGTGCCTGGGGACAGATGGCTTTCTTT	CAWGQMAFF
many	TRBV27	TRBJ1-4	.	TGTGCCAGCAGTGGGAACGATGAGGAAAAACTGTTTTTT	CASSGNDEEKLFF
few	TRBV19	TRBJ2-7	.	TGTGCCAGTAGTAAGGGGGGCCCAAGCTACGAGCAGTACTTC	CASSKGGPSYEQYF
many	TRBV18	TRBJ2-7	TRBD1	TGTGCCAGCTCATCGGGACAGGGCTCCATCGAGCAGTACTTC	CASSSGQGSIEQYF
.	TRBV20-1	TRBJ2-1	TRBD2	TGCAGTGCTAGGTCACTAGCGGGAGGGCCCAATGAGCAGTTCTTC	CSARSLAGGPNEQFF
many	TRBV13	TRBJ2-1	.	TGTGCCAGCAGCTTAGCTTCGGGTAGGTCGGGCAATGAGCAGTTCTTC	CASSLASGRSGNEQFF
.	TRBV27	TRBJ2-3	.	TGTGCCAGCAGCGGGTCGGGAGTTGGCACAGATACGCAGTATTTT	CASSGSGVGTDTQYF
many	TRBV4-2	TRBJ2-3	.	TGTGCCAGCAGCCAAGACGGGACTAGCACAGATACGCAGTATTTT	CASSQDGTSTDTQYF
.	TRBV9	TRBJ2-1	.	TGTGCCAGCAGCGTAGGGGCTAGCGACTACAATGAGCAGTTCTTC	CASSVGASDYNEQFF
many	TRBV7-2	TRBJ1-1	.	TGTGCCAGCACCTCTGTCCCGGGGGGGGGCACTGAAGCTTTCTTT	CASTSVPGGGTEAFF
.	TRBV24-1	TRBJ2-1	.	TGTGCCACCAGTGGGCTAGCTTTCAATGAGCAGTTCTTC	CATSGLAFNEQFF
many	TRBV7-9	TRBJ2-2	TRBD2	TGTGCCAGCAGCGGATGGACTAGCGGGTCGAACACCGGGGAGCTGTTTTTT	CASSGWTSGSNTGELFF
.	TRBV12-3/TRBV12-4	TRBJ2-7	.	TGTGCCAGCAGTCGACCAAACCTAGGCTACGAGCAGTACTTC	CASSRPNLGYEQYF
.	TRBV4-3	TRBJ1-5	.	TGCGCCAGCAGCCATGGACTGGGGGGGCTGGGGCAGCCCCAGCATTTT	CASSHGLGGLGQPQHF
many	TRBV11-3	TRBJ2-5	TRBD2	TGTGCCAGCAGCTGGGGAACTAGCGGCCAAGAGACCCAGTACTTC	CASSWGTSGQETQYF
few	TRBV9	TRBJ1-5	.	TGTGCCAGCAGCGAGACAGATAGCAATCAGCCCCAGCATTTT	CASSETDSNQPQHF
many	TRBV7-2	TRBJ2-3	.	TGTGCCAGCAGTCTCGTCGGAGCAGATACGCAGTATTTT	CASSLVGADTQYF
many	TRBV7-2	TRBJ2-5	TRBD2	TGTGCCAGCAGCAGTAGCGGGGGAAAGGGGGAGACCCAGTACTTC	CASSSSGGKGETQYF
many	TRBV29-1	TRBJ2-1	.	TGCAGCGTTGAAGATCATGCAGGCAATGAGCAGTTCTTC	CSVEDHAGNEQFF
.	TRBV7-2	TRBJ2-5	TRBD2	TGTGCCAGCAGCTTTAGCGGGAGCGACCCCCTATACTTC	CASSFSGSDPLYF
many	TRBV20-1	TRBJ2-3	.	TGCAGTGCTAGCGGCTATGAAGATACGCAGTATTTT	CSASGYEDTQYF
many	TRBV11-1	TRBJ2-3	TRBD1	TGTGCCAGCAGGATTACAGGGGGCGTTGTAGATACGCAGTATTTT	CASRITGGVVDTQYF
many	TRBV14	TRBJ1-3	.	TGTGCCAGCAGCCAAACTTCCGGGGCGGCAGCTGGAAACACCATATATTTT	CASSQTSGAAAGNTIYF
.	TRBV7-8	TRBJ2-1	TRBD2	TGTGCCAGCAGCTTAGTTCAAGGACTAGCGGGTCCCTACAATGAGCAGTTCTTC	CASSLVQGLAGPYNEQFF